This section outlines one TCR beta chain sequence together with its context. These data originate in a study of blood T cell repertoires in COVID-19. Background on the study: Samples taken during acute and convalescent COVID-19 were collected in the United States, Italy and Spain.

This table comes from immunoSEQ multiplex PCR, and its TCRdb copy is limited to in-frame clones, with some not included. The table shows 280,000 or so clones, with roughly 85% occurring only once. This clonotype was sampled from a woman aged 45-60 years who had recovered from COVID-19. The sequencing sample was made of peripheral blood.

CDR3: CARVPGQGLNTGELFF. The CDR3 DNA reads TGCGCCAGAGTTCCGGGACAGGGGTTAAACACCGGGGAGCTGTTTTTT. V gene TRBV5-1 combines with J gene TRBJ2-2, with TRBD1 identical over 10 bases. J lost 2 bases, V lost 8 bases, and 9 bases had no gene match. Germline V CDR1 and CDR2: SGHRS, YFSETQ. CDR3 length: 16 amino acids.